Below are 25 T cell receptor beta chains sequenced from a single sample in a study of T cells in Graves' hyperthyroidism and ophthalmopathy. The TCR beta CDR3 regions underwent amplification using RNA transcripts as the source. The TCR CDR3 was amplified in a first-round RT-PCR using the HTBI primer set. Each CDR3 protein gets one entry after TCRdb re-called the multiplex PCR reads with MiXCR. Altogether 300,000 to 500,000 distinct CDR3 sequences are present, more than 13% being singletons, with the ten largest covering about 30%. Sequencing was performed on blood. These receptors were collected from a woman in her 30s with Graves' hyperthyroidism.

V and J are TRBV28 and TRBJ1-6, with 7 positions matching TRBD1. Germline V gene data show CDR1 as MDHEN and CDR2 as SYDVKM. The CDR3 is 16 residues long. V lost 10 bases and J lost 7; bases outside the gene matches: 16. In DNA form, the CDR3 reads TGTGCCATTACCCACTGGGCAGGGGGTTACAATTCACCCCTCCACTTT. Protein: CAITHWAGGYNSPLHF. The full variable domain, rest sourced from reference TRBV28 and TRBJ1-6, is DVKVTQSSRYLVKRTGEKVFLECVQDMDHENMFWYRQDPGLGLRLIYFSYDVKMKEKGDIPEGYSVSREKKERFSLILESASTNQTSMYLCAITHWAGGYNSPLHFGNGTRLTVT.

This clonotype was picked up a small number of times. The rearrangement links TRBV6-4 to TRBJ1-5, with D possibly being TRBD1 (5 bases). Germline V gives CDR1 MRHNA, CDR2 SNTAGT. Trimming left V 2 bases short and J 3 bases short, with 14 bases between. This CDR3 has 16 amino acids. As DNA, the CDR3 is TGTGCCAGCAGTGACCCCTCACGGGGGGACAATCAGCCCCAGCATTTT. It specifies CASSDPSRGDNQPQHF.

The chain combines TRBV5-1 with TRBJ2-1; D is perhaps TRBD2 (6 bases). Germline CDR1 SGHRS, CDR2 YFSETQ. V lost 4 bases and J lost 8, with 19 bases in between. CDR3 length: 15 residues. The CDR3 reads CASSPTAGFGDEQFF. In DNA, the CDR3 is TGCGCCAGCAGCCCCACGGCGGGATTTGGAGATGAGCAGTTCTTC.

This chain uses TRBV5-1 with TRBJ2-5, with D unclear. Germline-derived CDR1 and CDR2 are SGHRS and YFSETQ. Trimming pared 4 bases from V and 2 bases from J, leaving 21 bases between. The CDR3 loop spans 17 amino acids. CDR3 nucleotide sequence: TGCGCCAGCAGCGTAGACACCGGGCCCCGAAGACAAGAGACCCAGTACTTC. This codes for CASSVDTGPRRQETQYF.

This clonotype occurred many times. This chain links TRBV19 with TRBJ1-5; 9 bases align to TRBD1. The CDR3 contains 16 residues. The germline CDR1 and CDR2 sequences are LNHDA and SQIVND (reference sequence). Trimming took 3 bases from V and 3 from J; bases not matched to a gene: 6. The CDR3: CASSIGTGRINQPQHF. CDR3 sequence (DNA): TGTGCCAGTAGTATTGGGACAGGGAGGATCAATCAGCCCCAGCATTTT.

Concerning this clonotype itself: With a much larger clone just one base away, this may be a read error. No conserved phenylalanine or tryptophan ends this CDR3, so it is likely a read error. This chain uses TRBV30 with TRBJ1-1, with a weak D call TRBD1 (5 bases). With 1 base removed from V and 0 bases from J, the gap between germline ends came to 6 bases. The CDR3 is 13 residues long. Germline CDR1 and CDR2: GTSNPN and SVGIG (reference sequence). The CDR3 here is CAWSGQMNTEAFY. CDR3 sequence (DNA): TGTGCCTGGAGTGGACAGATGAACACTGAAGCTTTCTAT.

This clonotype was detected many times. The chain uses TRBV3-1 and TRBJ2-7; possibly TRBD2 for D (6 bases). With 1 base removed from V and 1 base from J, the gap between germline ends came to 8 bases. The germline V gene has CDR1 LGHDT and CDR2 YNNKEL (reference sequence). The length of the CDR3 is 14 residues. This CDR3 is CASSQAEGSYEQYF. The CDR3 DNA reads as TGTGCCAGCAGCCAAGCGGAGGGGTCCTACGAGCAGTACTTC.

This clonotype was counted once. V is TRBV5-1 and J is TRBJ2-3; possibly TRBD2 for D (5 bases). CDR1 and CDR2 (germline): SGHRS, YFSETQ. This CDR3 is 15 amino acids long. The V and J ends lost 7 bases and 3 bases respectively, with 18 bases between them. CDR3 protein: CASYQTTQTTDTQYF. DNA of the CDR3: TGCGCCAGCTACCAGACTACACAGACTACAGATACGCAGTATTTT.

This clonotype was recorded many times. CDR3 amino acids: CASSLSSGASYEQYF. The DNA for the CDR3 is TGTGCCAGCAGCCTAAGTAGCGGGGCATCCTACGAGCAGTACTTC. V is TRBV3-1 and J is TRBJ2-7, with 8 bases identical to TRBD2. The CDR3 is 15 residues long. Unmatched junction bases numbered 6, after V lost 4 bases and J lost 1 base. CDR1 LGHDT and CDR2 YNNKEL come from the germline V gene (reference sequence).

The CDR3 DNA follows: TGCGCCAGCGGGGGAAGGGGACCTCTCTCTGGGGCCAACGTCCTGACTTTC. Its translation: CASGGRGPLSGANVLTF. V is TRBV5-1 and J is TRBJ2-6; either TRBD1 or TRBD2 may fit D (5 bases each). Trimming pared 7 bases from V and 0 bases from J, leaving 17 bases between. The CDR3 spans 17 residues. Germline CDR1 SGHRS, CDR2 YFSETQ.

There are many counts of this clonotype. The chain combines TRBV7-9 with TRBJ2-2; possibly TRBD2 for D (5 bases). The CDR3 sequence is 16 residues long. The V end was cut by 0 bases, the J end by 2 bases, with 10 bases between. Germline CDR1 SEHNR, CDR2 FQNEAQ (reference sequence). The CDR3 DNA follows: TGTGCCAGCAGCTTAGCTCCCCCTAGCAACACCGGGGAGCTGTTTTTT. Translation: CASSLAPPSNTGELFF. The variable domain in full, completed from reference TRBV7-9 and TRBJ2-2, reads DTGVSQNPRHKITKRGQNVTFRCDPISEHNRLYWYRQTLGQGPEFLTYFQNEAQLEKSRLLSDRFSAERPKGSFSTLEIQRTEQGDSAMYLCASSLAPPSNTGELFFGEGSRLTVL.

The chain recombines TRBV28 with TRBJ2-1; TRBD1 or TRBD2 may be the D gene (6 bases each). The CDR3 loop spans 14 amino acids. V lost 3 bases and J 8 bases, leaving 14 bases between the germline ends. The germline CDR1 and CDR2 sequences are MDHEN and SYDVKM. This CDR3 reads CASSLGGTIDEQFF. For the CDR3, the DNA is TGTGCCAGCAGTTTGGGCGGGACAATCGATGAGCAGTTCTTC.

This clonotype has ten or more counts. The chain employs TRBV27 and TRBJ2-7, with D possibly matching TRBD1 (5 bases). Germline CDR1 is MNHEY and CDR2 is SMNVEV (reference sequence). The CDR3 extends over 13 amino acids. V shed 2 bases and J shed 8 bases, with 13 bases lying between them. The CDR3 region is CASSLTTETQQYF. CDR3 DNA: TGTGCCAGCAGTTTAACGACAGAAACCCAGCAGTACTTC.

The sample holds a few counts of this clonotype. This chain uses TRBV19 with TRBJ1-5; tentative D call: TRBD1 (6 bases). The CDR3 has 14 residues. The germline V gene encodes CDR1 LNHDA and CDR2 SQIVND (reference sequence). V dropped 7 bases and J dropped 2 bases, with 12 bases sitting between them. Here the CDR3 reads CASTRGARNQPQHF. As DNA, the CDR3 is TGTGCCAGTACCCGGGGGGCTCGCAATCAGCCCCAGCATTTT.

This clonotype was counted a few times. The CDR3 loop reads CASSYSLGLAGVTGELFF. CDR3 DNA: TGTGCCAGCAGTTACTCTCTGGGACTAGCGGGAGTTACCGGGGAGCTGTTTTTT. The chain carries TRBV6-5 and TRBJ2-2, with 14 bases matching TRBD2. Trimming removed 0 bases from V and 5 bases from J; junction bases left unmatched: 5. Germline V gives CDR1 MNHEY, CDR2 SVGAGI. This CDR3 spans 18 amino acids.

This clonotype was seen more than once but under ten times. The chain combines TRBV2 with TRBJ2-5; 7 nucleotides agree with TRBD1. This CDR3 spans 14 amino acids. V shed 2 bases, J shed 4 bases, and the junction held 4 bases outside the gene matches. Germline CDR1 is SNHLY and CDR2 is FYNNEI. The CDR3 here is CASSEKGGRETQYF. In nucleotides, the CDR3 is TGTGCCAGCAGTGAAAAAGGGGGCCGAGAGACCCAGTACTTC.

This clonotype has ten or more counts. This chain connects TRBV11-2 to TRBJ1-1; the D is unclear. Germline V gene lookup returns CDR1 SGHAT and CDR2 FQNNGV. V lost 5 bases and J 3 bases, leaving 16 bases between the germline ends. CDR3 size: 15 residues. This CDR3 is CASSPGAGGDTEAFF. DNA for the CDR3: TGTGCCAGCAGCCCGGGCGCCGGTGGTGACACTGAAGCTTTCTTT.

Ten or more counts support this clonotype. The chain employs TRBV30 and TRBJ2-2; 9 positions match TRBD1. With 6 bases clipped from V and 0 bases from J, the junction kept 11 bases outside the gene matches. This CDR3 is built from 17 residues. Germline assignment: CDR1 GTSNPN and CDR2 SVGIG (reference sequence). In DNA form, the CDR3 reads TGTGCCTGCAAACCTACAGGGGGCCCTTCGAACACCGGGGAGCTGTTTTTT. As protein: CACKPTGGPSNTGELFF.

The gene calls are TRBV10-2 and TRBJ2-3, with D perhaps TRBD2 (5 bases). This CDR3 spans 15 amino acids. Germline values: CDR1 WSHSY, CDR2 SAAADI. V was clipped by 2 bases and J by 2 bases, with 11 bases between them. The CDR3 DNA reads as TGCGCCAGCAGTGAGGGTTGGCGGGCCACAGATACGCAGTATTTT. This sequence encodes CASSEGWRATDTQYF.

This clonotype showed up many times. V gene TRBV18 combines with J gene TRBJ2-3, with D unresolved. Germline lookup yields CDR1 KGHSH and CDR2 LQKENI. The CDR3 length is 13 residues. V shed 3 bases and J shed 4 bases, with 8 bases lying between them. The CDR3 region is CASSPSPADTQYF. CDR3 sequence (DNA): TGTGCCAGCTCACCTTCTCCGGCAGATACGCAGTATTTT.

This clonotype was observed a few times. J is TRBJ1-5 and V is TRBV24-1; 8 nucleotides match TRBD1. The CDR3 extends over 14 amino acids. The V gene end was trimmed by 7 bases and the J gene end by 3 bases; junction bases not matched to a gene: 4. Germline V gene sequence: CDR1 KGHDR, CDR2 SFDVKD. This chain's CDR3 is CATRTGGVNQPQHF. In nucleotides, the CDR3 is TGTGCCACCAGAACAGGGGGAGTCAATCAGCCCCAGCATTTT.

This clonotype was seen many times. The chain employs TRBV10-3 and TRBJ2-7; 11 bases fit TRBD1. In germline, CDR1 is ENHRY, CDR2 SYGVKD. With 8 bases clipped from V and 0 bases from J, the junction kept 3 bases outside the gene matches. CDR3 length: 14 residues. This chain's CDR3 is CAIAGTGGSYEQYF. CDR3 bases: TGTGCCATCGCCGGGACAGGGGGCTCCTACGAGCAGTACTTC.

There are many counts of this clonotype. The genes are TRBV20-1 and TRBJ2-7; 7 bases map to TRBD2. V gave up 0 bases and J gave up 1 base; unmatched junction bases: 15. This CDR3 is 18 amino acids long. Germline V CDR1 and CDR2: DFQATT, SNEGSKA (reference sequence). The CDR3 nucleotides are TGCAGTGCTAGAGATTTGCTAAGGCTAGCGGAGACGTCCTACGAGCAGTACTTC. Translated: CSARDLLRLAETSYEQYF.

This clonotype was counted at least ten times. The rearrangement links TRBV11-2 to TRBJ2-1; D ambiguous. CDR1 SGHAT and CDR2 FQNNGV come from the germline V gene. CDR3 length: 12 residues. The V and J ends lost 6 bases and 8 bases respectively, with 11 bases between them. CDR3 amino acids: CASSHQRDEQFF. Here the CDR3 DNA reads TGTGCCAGCAGTCATCAGCGCGATGAGCAGTTCTTC.

For this clonotype: This could be a read error, since a much larger clone is one nucleotide away. This chain connects TRBV3-1 to TRBJ2-1; 11 bases agree with TRBD2. CDR3 length: 16 amino acids. Germline V gives CDR1 LGHDT, CDR2 YNNKEL (reference sequence). Here the CDR3 reads CASRHDIAGGSDEQFF. The CDR3, as DNA: TGTGCCAGCCGCCACGATATAGCGGGAGGGTCCGATGAGCAGTTCTTC.